This T cell receptor (beta chain) was sequenced for a study of shared clonotypes between healthy human individuals. The CDR3 runs 15 residues. The V and J ends lost 4 bases and 3 bases, in that order; junction bases with no gene match: 3. Germline-derived CDR1 and CDR2 are SGHRS and YFSETQ. A split of CD4+ cells into CD45RA+ naive and CD45RA-negative memory subsets was performed. A word on this clone: Its matching antigen is unknown. Other DNA sequences from this sample encode an identical CDR3 as well.

Whole-study results and caveats: The study sampled only blood, and tissue repertoires likely differ.

Genomic DNA (from each subset) was split evenly across several immunoSEQ plates. Sorted-subset replicate PCR reactions were performed with approximately 190 ng DNA, corresponding to roughly 29,000 T cell genomes. Assay used: immunoSEQ multiplex PCR; TCRdb lists only in-frame clones, some missing. This sample has some 2.4 million clones, with approximately 93% found just once. What was sequenced was naive CD4+ T cells from PBMCs. Subset indicated: CD45RA+ positively selected. The TCR originated in a man aged 18 to 29 in good health. Some clones in this sample may be carry-over from other donors' samples. V is TRBV5-1 and J is TRBJ2-3; 12 bases map to TRBD1. CDR3 bases: TGCGCCAGCAGCCCGGGACAGGGGGCTACAGATACGCAGTATTTT. Its translation is CASSPGQGATDTQYF.